This T cell receptor beta chain came from a study of cytomegalovirus exposure and HLA in healthy donors. CDR1 is SNHLY, CDR2 FYNNEI, per germline. Trimming at V came to 0 bases and at J to 0 bases, leaving 5 bases not matched to a gene. This CDR3 is built from 16 residues. PCR involved 60 Vbeta and 13 Jbeta primers. TCRdb keeps only in-frame clones here, not all; method: immunoSEQ multiplex PCR. The sample lists tens of thousands of clones, approximately 80% occurring once. Specimen: PBMCs. This receptor was identified in a man younger than 35 in good health and CMV-seropositive. This chain connects TRBV2 to TRBJ2-7, with 7 bases lining up with TRBD2. CDR3 in amino acids: CASSEAVGGGSYEQYF. The CDR3 DNA reads as TGTGCCAGCAGTGAAGCGGTTGGCGGGGGCTCCTACGAGCAGTACTTC. Full variable domain (remainder filled in from reference TRBV2 and TRBJ2-7): EPEVTQTPSHQVTQMGQEVILRCVPISNHLYFYWYRQILGQKVEFLVSFYNNEISEKSEIFDDQFSVERPDGSNFTLKIRSTKLEDSAMYFCASSEAVGGGSYEQYFGPGTRLTVT.